This is a list of T cell receptor beta chains from one sample in a study of neurological immune-mediated disorders. TCRdb processed the 5' RACE reads anew with MiXCR; each CDR3 protein has one entry. The data contain approximately 80,000 distinct CDR3 sequences, approximately 4.6% of them singletons. The sample comprised PBMCs. These receptors came from a woman in her fifties or sixties with multiple sclerosis. CDR3s include the opening cysteine and the closing phenylalanine or tryptophan. The D gene is left open where the match is weak. A row's size may be missing; if present it is once, few, many or a size class.

many	TRBV20-1	16	-	TRBJ1-6	CSARAPGAEVNSPLHF	TGCAGTGCTAGAGCCCCCGGGGCGGAGGTTAATTCACCCCTCCACTTT
many	TRBV28	16	-	TRBJ1-1	CASGWPEKQGGTEAFF	TGTGCCAGCGGCTGGCCTGAAAAACAGGGCGGCACTGAAGCTTTCTTT
-	TRBV4-1	15	-	TRBJ1-2	CANSQGLLTNYGYTF	TGCGCCAACAGCCAAGGACTGTTGACTAACTATGGCTACACCTTC
-	TRBV3-1	14	-	TRBJ2-7	CASSQDPTVYEQYF	TGTGCCAGCAGCCAAGATCCGACAGTCTACGAGCAGTACTTC
many	TRBV11-3	14	-	TRBJ2-4	CASSFLGSKNIQYF	TGTGCCAGCAGCTTCTTGGGATCCAAAAACATTCAGTACTTC
many	TRBV11-3	13	-	TRBJ2-1	CASSLDWGNEQFF	TGTGCCAGCAGCTTAGATTGGGGCAATGAGCAGTTCTTC
-	TRBV11-2	15	-	TRBJ1-4	CASSLVQGIREKLFF	TGTGCCAGCAGCTTAGTTCAGGGGATACGGGAAAAACTGTTTTTT
many	TRBV20-1	12	-	TRBJ2-7	CSASDRVYEQYF	TGCAGTGCCTCCGACAGAGTCTACGAGCAGTACTTC
many	TRBV29-1	13	-	TRBJ1-3	CSVTRITGDTIYF	TGCAGCGTAACCCGAATTACCGGGGACACCATATATTTT
many	TRBV9	15	TRBD2	TRBJ2-1	CASSGRLAGYNEQFF	TGTGCCAGCAGCGGACGACTAGCGGGATACAATGAGCAGTTCTTC
many	TRBV30	13	-	TRBJ1-1	CAWSETGPTEAFF	TGTGCCTGGAGTGAGACAGGCCCCACTGAAGCTTTCTTT
many	TRBV5-1	18	-	TRBJ1-2	CASSLLGEPTLSNYGYTF	TGCGCCAGCAGCTTGTTAGGCGAGCCGACCCTCTCTAACTATGGCTACACCTTC
many	TRBV7-6	12	-	TRBJ2-7	CASSSQGYEQYF	TGTGCCAGCAGCTCTCAGGGGTACGAGCAGTACTTC
many	TRBV10-3	15	TRBD1	TRBJ1-5	CAIRDGQGASQPQHF	TGTGCCATCAGGGACGGACAGGGCGCGTCTCAGCCCCAGCATTTT
many	TRBV7-2	14	TRBD1	TRBJ1-5	CASSLDRGHQPQHF	TGTGCCAGCAGCTTAGATAGGGGGCACCAGCCCCAGCATTTT
many	TRBV12-3/TRBV12-4	17	TRBD1	TRBJ1-4	CASSLGGPGTGNEKLFF	TGTGCCAGCAGTTTAGGGGGGCCGGGGACAGGGAATGAAAAACTGTTTTTT
many	TRBV5-1	14	TRBD1	TRBJ1-2	CASSLTPGGYGYTF	TGCGCCAGCAGCTTGACTCCAGGGGGATATGGCTACACCTTC
many	TRBV7-8	12	-	TRBJ2-4	CASSLGGNIQYF	TGTGCCAGCAGCTTAGGCGGAAACATTCAGTACTTC
many	TRBV29-1	14	TRBD2	TRBJ2-5	CSGGTSGVSGAQYF	TGCAGCGGCGGGACTAGCGGGGTATCTGGGGCCCAGTACTTC
many	TRBV6-1	14	-	TRBJ1-5	CASSANRGRQPQHF	TGTGCCAGCAGTGCGAATCGGGGCCGGCAGCCCCAGCATTTT
many	TRBV6-1	16	TRBD1	TRBJ1-5	CASSGTGQGPSQPQHF	TGTGCCAGCAGTGGTACGGGACAGGGTCCAAGTCAGCCCCAGCATTTT
many	TRBV5-1	16	-	TRBJ2-7	CASSPRGGAMSYEQYF	TGCGCCAGCAGCCCCCGTGGGGGGGCGATGTCCTACGAGCAGTACTTC
many	TRBV5-1	15	-	TRBJ1-2	CASSLAGDNDYGYTF	TGCGCCAGCAGCTTGGCGGGGGATAATGACTATGGCTACACCTTC
many	TRBV7-2	16	TRBD2	TRBJ2-5	CASSLAVSGGQETQYF	TGTGCCAGCAGCTTAGCGGTTAGCGGGGGTCAAGAGACCCAGTACTTC
many	TRBV5-1	14	-	TRBJ2-1	CASSLDPPTSEQFF	TGCGCCAGCAGCTTGGATCCGCCAACTTCTGAGCAGTTCTTC
many	TRBV20-1	14	TRBD1	TRBJ1-2	CSAQRGQAPDGYTF	TGCAGTGCTCAGCGGGGACAGGCCCCTGATGGCTACACCTTC
many	TRBV3-1	15	-	TRBJ2-2	CASYRQQGNTGELFF	TGTGCCAGTTATAGGCAACAGGGGAACACCGGGGAGCTGTTTTTT
many	TRBV27	14	-	TRBJ2-3	CASSSAPPTDTQYF	TGTGCCAGCAGTTCGGCCCCCCCCACAGATACGCAGTATTTT
many	TRBV20-1	12	TRBD1	TRBJ1-1	CSASGGTGEAFF	TGCAGTGCTAGTGGTGGGACAGGGGAAGCTTTCTTT
many	TRBV20-1	14	TRBD1	TRBJ2-1	CSPNYRGTLNEQFF	TGCAGCCCGAATTACAGGGGAACTCTCAATGAGCAGTTCTTC
many	TRBV27	14	TRBD1	TRBJ2-7	CASSPWDRVYEQYF	TGTGCCAGCAGTCCCTGGGACAGGGTGTACGAGCAGTACTTC